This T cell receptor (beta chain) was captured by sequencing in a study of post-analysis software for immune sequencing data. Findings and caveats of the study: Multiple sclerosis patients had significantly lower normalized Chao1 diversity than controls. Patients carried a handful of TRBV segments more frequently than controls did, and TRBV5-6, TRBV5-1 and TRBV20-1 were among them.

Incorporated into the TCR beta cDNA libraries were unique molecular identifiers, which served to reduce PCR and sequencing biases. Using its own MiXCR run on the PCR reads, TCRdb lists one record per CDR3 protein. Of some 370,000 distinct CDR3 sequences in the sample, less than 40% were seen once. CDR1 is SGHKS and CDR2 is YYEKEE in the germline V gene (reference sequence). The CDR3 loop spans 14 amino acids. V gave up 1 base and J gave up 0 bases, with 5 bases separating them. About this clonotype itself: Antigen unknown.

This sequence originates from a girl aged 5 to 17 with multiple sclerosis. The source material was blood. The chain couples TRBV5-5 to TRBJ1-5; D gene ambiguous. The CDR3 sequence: CASSLYLSNQPQHF. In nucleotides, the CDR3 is TGTGCCAGCAGCTTGTATCTTAGCAATCAGCCCCAGCATTTT. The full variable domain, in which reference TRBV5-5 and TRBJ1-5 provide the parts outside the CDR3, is DAGVTQSPTHLIKTRGQQVTLRCSPISGHKSVSWYQQVLGQGPQFIFQYYEKEERGRGNFPDRFSARQFPNYSSELNVNALLLGDSALYLCASSLYLSNQPQHFGDGTRLSIL.